This T cell receptor (beta chain) was obtained from a study of long-term antiretroviral therapy in people with HIV. About the study: Specimens dating back about a decade before the 2015 immediate-ART recommendation are the oldest included.

The CDR3 runs to 13 residues. Germline V gene lookup returns CDR1 MRHNA and CDR2 SNTAGT. Trimming shortened V by 9 bases and J by 2 bases, and 14 bases separated the two germline ends. For this clone: Its antigen is unknown.

General study findings and limits: Against controls, HIV repertoires showed narrower ranges of CDR3 length.

Runs used v3.0 of the immunoSEQ assay and were done at survey level. Profiling relied on immunoSEQ multiplex PCR, and the TCRdb table lists in-frame clones only, not all of them. The sample includes 30,000 to 40,000 clones, 75% to 90% of them seen just once. The input for sequencing was unsorted PBMCs, taken 2.2 years after starting antiretroviral therapy. The chain carries TRBV6-4 and TRBJ2-7, with D perhaps assigned TRBD1 or TRBD2 (7 bases each). This sequence was found in a young man with HIV. CDR3 nucleotides: TGTGCCAGAGCGGGACAGCCAACCTACGAGCAGTACTTC. Its translation is CARAGQPTYEQYF.